This T cell receptor (beta chain) emerged from a study of control samples from healthy donors and cancer patients. The table came from immunoSEQ multiplex PCR; TCRdb's copy has only in-frame clones and leaves some out. This table has around 110,000 clones, over 90% appearing once. The sample was blood. The TCR comes from a man in his thirties or forties in good health.

The DNA of the CDR3 is TGCGCCAGCAGCGGAGGGGACAGCAAAACGGGGAACACTGAAGCTTTCTTT. Protein sequence: CASSGGDSKTGNTEAFF. This sequence joins TRBV5-1 and TRBJ1-1; TRBD1 aligns across 7 bases. The ends lost 4 bases at V and 1 base at J; junction bases unmatched: 13. The CDR3 contains 17 residues. Germline V CDR1 and CDR2: SGHRS, YFSETQ.